Below, 28 T cell receptor beta chains from the same sample are listed, as sequenced in a study of T-cell reconstitution after alpha-beta-depleted transplantation in children. Unique molecular identifiers were incorporated into the prepared TCRbeta library. TCRdb redid the calling of the PCR reads with MiXCR, one entry per CDR3 protein. This table has around 400,000 distinct CDR3 sequences, roughly a tenth appearing once. The source was PBMCs from the stem cell graft donor, collected from the stem cell graft. The receptors derive from a human donor who donated a stem cell graft to a child with acute myeloid leukemia.

The CDR3 DNA reads as TGTGCCAGTAGCGGGACAGCTGCTCGGGTCCTTGGGGCCAACGTCCTGACTTTC. The encoded protein is CASSGTAARVLGANVLTF. This chain links TRBV12-3 or TRBV12-4 with TRBJ2-6; a weak D match, TRBD2 (8 bases). The CDR3 is 18 residues long. V was pared by 9 bases and J by 3 bases, with 24 bases between.

V is TRBV29-1 and J is TRBJ1-2, with 7 bases aligning to TRBD1. This CDR3 is built from 12 residues. Germline V gene lookup returns CDR1 SQVTM and CDR2 ANQGSEA. The trim removed 0 bases at V and 8 bases at J, leaving 3 bases unmatched. This CDR3 is CSVEDQGGGYTF. CDR3 nucleotides: TGCAGCGTTGAAGATCAGGGGGGCGGCTACACCTTC.

This clonotype came up a few times. The V call is TRBV15, the J call TRBJ2-7; 7 nucleotides line up with TRBD2. There are 20 residues in the CDR3. Looked up from germline, CDR1 is LNHNV and CDR2 is YYDKDF (reference sequence). V shed 0 bases and J 4 bases; nucleotides not matched to a gene: 21. CDR3 sequence: CATSRDRAVGSGLSGYEQYV. The CDR3 DNA sequence: TGTGCCACCAGCAGAGATAGGGCGGTCGGATCGGGACTAAGTGGTTACGAGCAGTACGTC.

This clonotype was detected a few times. The chain has TRBV20-1 and TRBJ2-5, with TRBD1 matching over 10 bases. CDR1 is DFQATT, CDR2 SNEGSKA, per germline (reference sequence). Trimming cost V 5 bases and J 4 bases; bases outside gene matches: 7. The CDR3 has 14 residues. CDR3 nucleotide sequence: TGCAGTGCTCGAACATGGACAGGGGGAGAGACCCAGTACTTC. Translating it yields CSARTWTGGETQYF.

This clonotype was detected ten times or more. V is TRBV9 and J is TRBJ2-1; a weak D match, TRBD1 (6 bases). Germline lookup yields CDR1 SGDLS and CDR2 YYNGEE. Trimming cost V 0 bases and J 6 bases, with 10 bases left between them. The CDR3 totals 14 residues. The CDR3 protein is CASSVVSGANEQFF. CDR3 bases: TGTGCCAGCAGCGTAGTTTCAGGGGCCAATGAGCAGTTCTTC.

In this sample, this clonotype turned up a few times. The chain combines TRBV10-2 with TRBJ1-1, with D possibly TRBD1 on 6 matching bases. Per germline, CDR1 WSHSY and CDR2 SAAADI. CDR3 length: 14 amino acids. Trimming removed 7 bases at V and 5 bases at J, with 17 bases between. This chain's CDR3 is CASNNGQWGTEAFF. For the CDR3, the DNA is TGCGCCAGCAATAATGGACAGTGGGGGACTGAAGCTTTCTTT.

This chain joins TRBV11-2 and TRBJ2-3; the match to TRBD2 covers 11 bases. The V segment lost 4 bases and the J segment 6 bases; nucleotides outside the gene matches: 18. The CDR3 is made up of 19 amino acids. Germline assignment: CDR1 SGHAT and CDR2 FQNNGV. The CDR3 DNA reads as TGTGCCAGCAGCTCTTGGAGCACTAATCGACTAGCGGGGTCGGATACGCAGTATTTT. Its protein is CASSSWSTNRLAGSDTQYF.

DNA of the CDR3: TGCGCCAGCAGCGGCGGGACCCACACAGATACGCAGTATTTT. Translating it yields CASSGGTHTDTQYF. This chain joins TRBV5-1 and TRBJ2-3; maybe TRBD2 (6 bases). This CDR3 is 14 amino acids long. The germline V gene encodes CDR1 SGHRS and CDR2 YFSETQ. V was clipped by 4 bases and J by 2 bases, with 11 bases between them.

This clonotype occurred many times. The V and J genes are TRBV20-1 and TRBJ2-7; 11 positions match TRBD2. Trimming removed 7 bases from V and 2 bases from J; junction bases left unmatched: 7. The CDR3 contains 14 residues. The V gene's germline CDR1 is DFQATT and CDR2 SNEGSKA (reference sequence). The CDR3 is CSVPVTSGTYEQYF. The DNA for the CDR3 is TGCAGTGTCCCGGTGACTAGCGGGACCTACGAGCAGTACTTC.

The rearrangement joins TRBV7-6 to TRBJ1-1, with TRBD1 matching 8 bases. Trimming cost V 4 bases and J 6 bases; bases outside gene matches: 7. Germline V gives CDR1 SGHVS, CDR2 FNYEAQ. CDR3 length equals 14 residues. CDR3 residues: CASSSGQGAAEAFF. CDR3 nucleotides: TGTGCCAGCAGCTCCGGACAGGGAGCCGCTGAAGCTTTCTTT.

This clonotype was seen a few times. This rearrangement joins TRBV5-1 to TRBJ1-4, with 8 bases aligning to TRBD1. The CDR3 is made up of 15 amino acids. Germline CDR1 is SGHRS and CDR2 is YFSETQ. The V segment lost 0 bases and the J segment 7 bases; nucleotides outside the gene matches: 5. CDR3 nucleotide sequence: TGCGCCAGCAGCTTGGTGGCAGGGGGCGGTGAAAAACTGTTTTTT. Translating it yields CASSLVAGGGEKLFF. The full variable domain, completed using reference TRBV5-1 and TRBJ1-4, is KAGVTQTPRYLIKTRGQQVTLSCSPISGHRSVSWYQQTPGQGLQFLFEYFSETQRNKGNFPGRFSGRQFSNSRSEMNVSTLELGDSALYLCASSLVAGGGEKLFFGSGTQLSVL.

The table lists this clonotype with many counts. The V and J genes are TRBV5-1 and TRBJ1-2; a possible D gene is TRBD1 (6 bases). With 0 bases removed from V and 6 bases from J, the gap between germline ends came to 12 bases. CDR1 SGHRS and CDR2 YFSETQ come from the germline V gene. The length of the CDR3 is 14 residues. The CDR3 loop reads CASSLDQGWNGYTF. CDR3 DNA: TGCGCCAGCAGCTTGGATCAGGGGTGGAATGGCTACACCTTC. Drawing the rest from reference TRBV5-1 and TRBJ1-2, the complete variable domain is KAGVTQTPRYLIKTRGQQVTLSCSPISGHRSVSWYQQTPGQGLQFLFEYFSETQRNKGNFPGRFSGRQFSNSRSEMNVSTLELGDSALYLCASSLDQGWNGYTFGSGTRLTVV.

This clonotype showed up just a few times. The chain employs TRBV20-1 and TRBJ2-3; the D is unclear. CDR1 and CDR2 from the germline V gene are DFQATT and SNEGSKA (reference sequence). The V end was cut by 4 bases, the J end by 6 bases, with 14 bases between. CDR3 length: 13 residues. CDR3 bases: TGCAGTGCTACCGGTATAGCCGGGGATACGCAGTATTTT. Translating it yields CSATGIAGDTQYF.

V gene TRBV29-1 combines with J gene TRBJ2-1, with 12 nucleotides matching TRBD2. The V gene end was trimmed by 0 bases and the J gene end by 4 bases; junction bases not matched to a gene: 16. Germline CDR1 and CDR2: SQVTM and ANQGSEA. CDR3 size: 20 residues. The CDR3 spells CSVEDRGLAGAPSPYNEQFF. The CDR3 region has the DNA TGCAGCGTTGAAGATCGGGGACTAGCGGGTGCCCCCTCCCCGTACAATGAGCAGTTCTTC.

The rearrangement links TRBV29-1 to TRBJ2-6; no definite D call. Trimming took off 0 bases at V and 0 bases at J, with 12 bases between the two ends. The germline gives CDR1 SQVTM, CDR2 ANQGSEA. The CDR3 spans 17 residues. The CDR3, as DNA: TGCAGCGTTGAAGAGTTTGGCAGGCACTCTGGGGCCAACGTCCTGACTTTC. This translates into CSVEEFGRHSGANVLTF.

DNA for the CDR3: TGTGCCAGCAGCTTAGGGTGGCAGGAGAACACCGGGGAGCTGTTTTTT. Protein product: CASSLGWQENTGELFF. The chain has TRBV7-2 and TRBJ2-2; D gene uncertain. Per the germline V gene, CDR1 is SGHTA and CDR2 is FQGNSA. Trimming shortened V by 1 base and J by 1 base, and 10 bases separated the two germline ends. CDR3 length equals 16 residues.

The genes are TRBV9 and TRBJ2-3; a weak D match, TRBD1 (6 bases). This CDR3 region has 16 residues. Germline V gene data show CDR1 as SGDLS and CDR2 as YYNGEE. V dropped 4 bases and J dropped 3 bases, with 18 bases sitting between them. The CDR3 is CASSSTGDIRTDTQYF. Written as DNA, the CDR3 is TGTGCCAGCAGCTCTACTGGGGACATTCGGACAGATACGCAGTATTTT.

This clonotype was counted a few times. The chain uses TRBV12-3 or TRBV12-4 and TRBJ1-2, with a possible D match to TRBD1 (6 bases). The CDR3 is 14 residues long. V was cut by 1 base and J by 4 bases, with 10 bases left in between. The CDR3, as DNA: TGTGCCAGCAGTTTAGGGGGGCAAAGCTATGGCTACACCTTC. Its protein is CASSLGGQSYGYTF.

This clonotype was seen a handful of times. The rearrangement joins TRBV7-8 to TRBJ2-2, with D perhaps TRBD2 (5 bases). With 0 bases removed from V and 0 bases from J, the gap between germline ends came to 11 bases. Per germline, CDR1 SGHVS and CDR2 FQNEAQ. The CDR3 is made up of 17 amino acids. The CDR3: CASSLARAGANTGELFF. CDR3 nucleotide sequence: TGTGCCAGCAGCTTAGCTAGGGCGGGCGCGAACACCGGGGAGCTGTTTTTT.

The rearrangement uses TRBV7-8 and TRBJ2-5; 7 bases align to TRBD1. The CDR3 length is 17 residues. V dropped 0 bases and J dropped 2; count of bases not matched to a gene: 9. Germline V gene lookup returns CDR1 SGHVS and CDR2 FQNEAQ. The CDR3 reads CASSLALLPGQQETQYF. CDR3 in DNA: TGTGCCAGCAGCTTAGCGCTATTACCGGGACAGCAAGAGACCCAGTACTTC.

The table lists this clonotype with many counts. CDR3 coding DNA: TGTGCTAGTGGTTCTCGACCCTTAGAGGAGACCCAGTACTTC. It specifies CASGSRPLEETQYF. The V gene is TRBV12-5, the J gene TRBJ2-5; D unresolved. The germline V gene has CDR1 LGHNT and CDR2 FRNRAP. CDR3 size: 14 residues. Between the trimmed V and J ends, which lost 4 bases and 5 bases, there was a span of 14 bases.

This chain connects TRBV15 to TRBJ2-7, with 7 bases that match TRBD1. The ends lost 5 bases at V and 2 bases at J; junction bases unmatched: 6. Germline loops: CDR1 LNHNV, CDR2 YYDKDF (reference sequence). This CDR3 contains 14 residues. DNA of the CDR3: TGTGCCACCAGCCCACGGGACAGTACCTACGAGCAGTACTTC. This gives the protein CATSPRDSTYEQYF.

In its sample, this clonotype was seen many times. This CDR3 reads CASSLGTAYNEQFF. In DNA, the CDR3 is TGCGCCAGCAGCCTCGGGACAGCCTACAATGAGCAGTTCTTC. V gene TRBV5-1 combines with J gene TRBJ2-1; 7 bases map to TRBD1. The V and J ends lost 4 bases and 2 bases, in that order; junction bases with no gene match: 3. CDR3 size: 14 residues. The germline V gene has CDR1 SGHRS and CDR2 YFSETQ. Looking up the rest from reference TRBV5-1 and TRBJ2-1 gives the full variable domain: KAGVTQTPRYLIKTRGQQVTLSCSPISGHRSVSWYQQTPGQGLQFLFEYFSETQRNKGNFPGRFSGRQFSNSRSEMNVSTLELGDSALYLCASSLGTAYNEQFFGPGTRLTVL.

This clonotype appeared a few times. V gene TRBV10-3 combines with J gene TRBJ2-3; D unclear. The CDR3 contains 12 residues. Trimming removed 11 bases from V and 4 bases from J, with 13 bases in between. Per the germline V gene, CDR1 is ENHRY and CDR2 is SYGVKD. The CDR3 sequence: CASIGPADTQYF. CDR3 nucleotides: TGTGCCTCAATCGGTCCCGCAGATACGCAGTATTTT.

This clonotype showed up just a few times. CDR3 loop: CASSYSAGSGNQPQHF. CDR3 in DNA: TGTGCCAGCAGTTATTCGGCCGGGAGTGGCAATCAGCCCCAGCATTTT. The V gene is TRBV6-2 or TRBV6-3, the J gene TRBJ1-5; D not certain. Trimming cost V 3 bases and J 2 bases, with 14 bases left between them. CDR1 MNHEY and CDR2 SVGEGT come from the germline V gene. The CDR3 is made up of 16 amino acids.

This clonotype was seen more than once but under ten times. The CDR3 nucleotides are TGCGCCAGCAGCCAGACAGGTGGGGCTTATAATTCACCCCTCCACTTT. Translation gives CASSQTGGAYNSPLHF. The chain is built from TRBV5-1 and TRBJ1-6, with D tentatively TRBD1 (6 bases). The CDR3 length is 16 residues. V lost 4 bases, J lost 4 bases, and 15 bases lay in between. Germline CDR1 reads SGHRS; CDR2 reads YFSETQ.

The J gene is TRBJ2-2, the V gene TRBV23-1; D is undetermined. TRBV23-1 is given ORF status, its function remaining uncertain. V dropped 6 bases and J dropped 4 bases, with 12 bases sitting between them. The CDR3 runs 14 residues. In nucleotides, the CDR3 is TGCGCCAGCAGCCCCGGATACGGCACCGGGGAGCTGTTTTTT. Its translation is CASSPGYGTGELFF.

This clonotype appeared a few times. The junction differs from germline at one of its ends, possibly a read error. The gene calls are TRBV27 and TRBJ2-5; TRBD2 agrees at 8 bases. This CDR3 has 16 amino acids. Germline V gene data show CDR1 as MNHEY and CDR2 as SMNVEV (reference sequence). Here the CDR3 reads CASKLSPAGDHETQYF. The CDR3 coding sequence is TGTGCCAGCAAACTAAGCCCAGCGGGGGACCATGAGACCCAGTACTTC.